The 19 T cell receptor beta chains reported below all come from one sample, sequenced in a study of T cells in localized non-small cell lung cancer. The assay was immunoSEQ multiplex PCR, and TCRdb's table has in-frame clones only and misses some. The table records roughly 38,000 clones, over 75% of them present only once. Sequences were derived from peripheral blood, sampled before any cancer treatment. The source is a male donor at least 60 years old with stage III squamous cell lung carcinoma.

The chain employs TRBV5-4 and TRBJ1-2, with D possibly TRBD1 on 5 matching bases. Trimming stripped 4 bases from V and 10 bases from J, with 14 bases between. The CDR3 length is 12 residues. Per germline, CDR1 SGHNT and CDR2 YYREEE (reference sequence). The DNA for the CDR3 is TGTGCCAGCAGCCAATCGGGGACTTTCTACACCTTC. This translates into CASSQSGTFYTF.

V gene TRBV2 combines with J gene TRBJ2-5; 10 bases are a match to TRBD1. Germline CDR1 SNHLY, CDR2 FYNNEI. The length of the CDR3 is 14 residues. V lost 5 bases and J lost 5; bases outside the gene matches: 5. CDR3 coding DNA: TGTGCCAGCAGTACCGGGACAGGGGTGGAGACCCAGTACTTC. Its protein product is CASSTGTGVETQYF.

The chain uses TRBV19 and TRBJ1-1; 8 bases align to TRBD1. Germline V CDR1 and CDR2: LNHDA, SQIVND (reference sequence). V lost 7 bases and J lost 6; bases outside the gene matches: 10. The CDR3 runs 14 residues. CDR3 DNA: TGTGCCAGTACTGACAGGGGTTCGGCCTCTGAAGCTTTCTTT. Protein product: CASTDRGSASEAFF.

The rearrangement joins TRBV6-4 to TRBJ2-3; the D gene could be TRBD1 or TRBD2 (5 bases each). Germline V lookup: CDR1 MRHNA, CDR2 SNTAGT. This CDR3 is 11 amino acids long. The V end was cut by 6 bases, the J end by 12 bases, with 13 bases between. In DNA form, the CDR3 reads TGTGCCAGCAGGGCCGAGGGGCCTCAGTATTTT. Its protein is CASRAEGPQYF.

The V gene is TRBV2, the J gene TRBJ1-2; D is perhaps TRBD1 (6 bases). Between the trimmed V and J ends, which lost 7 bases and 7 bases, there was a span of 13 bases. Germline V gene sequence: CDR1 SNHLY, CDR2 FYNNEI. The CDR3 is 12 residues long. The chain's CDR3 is CASIETGRGYTF. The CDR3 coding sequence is TGTGCCAGCATAGAGACAGGTCGTGGCTACACCTTC.

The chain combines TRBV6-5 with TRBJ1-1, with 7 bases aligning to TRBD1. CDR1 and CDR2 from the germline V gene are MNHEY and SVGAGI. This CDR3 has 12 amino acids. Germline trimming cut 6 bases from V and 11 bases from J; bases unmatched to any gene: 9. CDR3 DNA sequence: TGTGCCAGCAGCGAGACAGGGCGCAGGGCTTTCTTT. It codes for CASSETGRRAFF.

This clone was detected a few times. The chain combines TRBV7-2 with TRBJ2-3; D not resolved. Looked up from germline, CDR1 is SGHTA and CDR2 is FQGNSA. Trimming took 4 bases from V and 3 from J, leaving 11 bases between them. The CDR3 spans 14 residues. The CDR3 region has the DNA TGTGCCAGCAGCTCACCCCAGAGGACAGATACGCAGTATTTT. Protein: CASSSPQRTDTQYF.

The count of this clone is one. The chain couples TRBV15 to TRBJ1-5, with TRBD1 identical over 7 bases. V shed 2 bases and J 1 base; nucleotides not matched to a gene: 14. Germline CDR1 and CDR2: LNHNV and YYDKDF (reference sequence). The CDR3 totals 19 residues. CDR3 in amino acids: CATSRWAGTVDLSNQPQHF. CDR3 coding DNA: TGTGCCACCAGCAGATGGGCCGGGACAGTGGATTTGAGCAATCAGCCCCAGCATTTT.

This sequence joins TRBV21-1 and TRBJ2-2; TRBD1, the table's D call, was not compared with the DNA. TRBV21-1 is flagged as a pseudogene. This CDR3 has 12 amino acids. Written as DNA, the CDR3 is TGTGCCACCGACAGGGGAGCCGGGGAGCTGTTTTTT. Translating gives CATDRGAGELFF.

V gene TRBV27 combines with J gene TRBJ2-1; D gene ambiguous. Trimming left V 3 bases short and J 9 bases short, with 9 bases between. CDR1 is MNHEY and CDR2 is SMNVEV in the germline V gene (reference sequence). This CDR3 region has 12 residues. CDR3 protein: CASSFSPFEQFF. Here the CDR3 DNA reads TGTGCCAGCAGTTTTAGTCCGTTTGAGCAGTTCTTC.

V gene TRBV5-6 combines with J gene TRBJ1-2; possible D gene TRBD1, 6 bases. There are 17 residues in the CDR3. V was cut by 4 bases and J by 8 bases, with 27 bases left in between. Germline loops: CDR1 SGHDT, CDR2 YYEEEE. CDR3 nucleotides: TGTGCCAGCAGCCGCCAGGGCCTACAGGGTTTCGTCAAGGGCTACACCTTC. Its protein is CASSRQGLQGFVKGYTF.

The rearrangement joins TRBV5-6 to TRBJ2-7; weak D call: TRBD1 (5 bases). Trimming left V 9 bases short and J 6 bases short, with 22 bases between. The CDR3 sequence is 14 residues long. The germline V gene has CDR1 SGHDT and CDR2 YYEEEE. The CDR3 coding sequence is TGTGCCACCGCAAGGGGAAGGTCCCTTACCGAGCAGTACTTC. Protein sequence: CATARGRSLTEQYF.

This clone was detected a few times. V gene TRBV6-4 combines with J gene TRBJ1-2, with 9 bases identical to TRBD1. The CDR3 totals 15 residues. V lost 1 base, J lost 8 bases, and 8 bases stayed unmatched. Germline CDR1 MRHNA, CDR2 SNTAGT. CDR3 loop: CASSDLTGGGNGYTF. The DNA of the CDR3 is TGTGCCAGCAGTGACTTAACAGGGGGCGGGAACGGCTACACCTTC.

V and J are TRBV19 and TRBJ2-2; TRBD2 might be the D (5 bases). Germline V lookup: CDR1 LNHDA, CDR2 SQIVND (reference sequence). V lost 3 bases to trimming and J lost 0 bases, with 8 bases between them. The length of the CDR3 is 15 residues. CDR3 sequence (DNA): TGTGCCAGTAGTATTCCGGGGACGAACACCGGGGAGCTGTTTTTT. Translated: CASSIPGTNTGELFF.

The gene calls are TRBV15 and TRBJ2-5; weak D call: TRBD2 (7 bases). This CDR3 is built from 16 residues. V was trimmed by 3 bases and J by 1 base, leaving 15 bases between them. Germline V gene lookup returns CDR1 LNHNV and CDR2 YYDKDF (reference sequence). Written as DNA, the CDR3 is TGTGCCACCAGCAGGGGCTGGGGGGGGCCCCAAGAGACCCAGTACTTC. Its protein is CATSRGWGGPQETQYF.

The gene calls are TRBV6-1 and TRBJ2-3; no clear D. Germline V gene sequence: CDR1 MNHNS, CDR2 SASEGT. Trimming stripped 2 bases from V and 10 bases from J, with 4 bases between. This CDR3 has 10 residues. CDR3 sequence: CASSELPQYF. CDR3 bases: TGTGCCAGCAGTGAACTTCCGCAGTATTTT.

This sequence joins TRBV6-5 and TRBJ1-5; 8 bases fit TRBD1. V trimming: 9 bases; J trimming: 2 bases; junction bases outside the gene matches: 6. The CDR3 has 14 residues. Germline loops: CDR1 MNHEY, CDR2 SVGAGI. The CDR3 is CASHSGQGNQPQHF. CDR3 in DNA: TGTGCCAGTCACTCGGGACAGGGCAATCAGCCCCAGCATTTT.

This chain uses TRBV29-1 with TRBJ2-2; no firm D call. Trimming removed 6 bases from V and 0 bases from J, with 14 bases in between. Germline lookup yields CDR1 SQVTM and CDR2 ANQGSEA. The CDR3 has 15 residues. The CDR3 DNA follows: TGCAGCGTCCCCCTGGGCGGAACGAACACCGGGGAGCTGTTTTTT. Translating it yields CSVPLGGTNTGELFF.

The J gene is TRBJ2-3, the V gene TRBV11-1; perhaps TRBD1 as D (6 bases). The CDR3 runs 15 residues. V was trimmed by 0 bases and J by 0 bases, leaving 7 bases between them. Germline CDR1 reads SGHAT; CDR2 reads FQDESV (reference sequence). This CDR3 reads CASSLAGGSTDTQYF. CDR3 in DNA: TGTGCCAGCAGCTTAGCAGGGGGTAGCACAGATACGCAGTATTTT.